The 19 T cell receptor beta chains below all came from one sample that was sequenced in a study of blood T cells in healthy people across ages. Next came a second PCR, run for about 7 to 12 cycles, which used a sample-barcoded 5' primer along with a J-beta primer mix. From the 5' RACE reads, TCRdb called clonotypes with MiXCR, one entry per CDR3 protein. The sample contains approximately 780,000 distinct CDR3 sequences, around 25% of which appear only once. This sample was shared with a second study, whose subject was T cells of mothers and their children.

Sample: blood. The source is a boy aged 10-17 years in good health.

V and J are TRBV7-9 and TRBJ1-2; TRBD1 aligns across 9 bases. V was pared by 5 bases and J by 8 bases, with 9 bases of the junction left unmatched. From germline, CDR1 is SEHNR and CDR2 FQNEAQ (reference sequence). The CDR3 sequence is 14 residues long. The CDR3 loop reads CASSEAGQGRGYTF. In DNA, the CDR3 is TGTGCCAGCAGCGAGGCAGGACAGGGGAGAGGCTACACCTTC.

The sample holds a few counts of this clonotype. This chain joins TRBV3-1 and TRBJ2-1, with a possible D match to TRBD1 (5 bases). Trimming shortened V by 0 bases and J by 2 bases, and 17 bases separated the two germline ends. The CDR3 is made up of 18 amino acids. The germline V gene has CDR1 LGHDT and CDR2 YNNKEL (reference sequence). The CDR3 DNA reads TGTGCCAGCAGCCAAGATTCTTCCTGGGGCTCCCCCTACAATGAGCAGTTCTTC. Protein: CASSQDSSWGSPYNEQFF.

The chain employs TRBV7-9 and TRBJ2-4; D is perhaps TRBD1 (5 bases). CDR1 is SEHNR, CDR2 FQNEAQ, per germline (reference sequence). V was shortened by 5 bases and J by 2 bases, with 28 bases between the two germline ends. The CDR3 runs to 20 residues. The CDR3 sequence: CASSLPRGGLARGTKNIQYF. The CDR3 bases are TGTGCCAGCAGCCTCCCTAGGGGCGGCCTCGCACGTGGGACCAAAAACATTCAGTACTTC.

V and J are TRBV27 and TRBJ1-6; 8 bases line up with TRBD1. The J segment lost 2 bases and the V segment lost 6 bases, leaving 12 bases of the junction unmatched. CDR1 MNHEY and CDR2 SMNVEV come from the germline V gene (reference sequence). CDR3 length: 18 residues. The CDR3 DNA sequence: TGTGCCAGCAGCCTCTGGGTGACAGGGGTCGCCTATAATTCACCCCTCCACTTT. Its translation is CASSLWVTGVAYNSPLHF.

The J gene is TRBJ1-4, the V gene TRBV7-8; 8 positions agree with TRBD1. Germline V gene lookup returns CDR1 SGHVS and CDR2 FQNEAQ. Trimming at V came to 5 bases and at J to 11 bases, leaving 13 bases not matched to a gene. The CDR3 length is 15 residues. The CDR3 protein is CASSPAGDRSRKLFF. As DNA, the CDR3 is TGTGCCAGCAGCCCAGCGGGGGACAGGTCGCGGAAACTGTTTTTT.

This clonotype was seen at least ten times. The CDR3 region is CASSLRSSGANVLTF. DNA for the CDR3: TGTGCCAGCAGTTTAAGGAGCTCTGGGGCCAACGTCCTGACTTTC. The chain is built from TRBV28 and TRBJ2-6; unclear D gene. V was clipped by 2 bases and J by 0 bases, with 5 bases between them. Germline V gene data show CDR1 as MDHEN and CDR2 as SYDVKM. The CDR3 contains 15 residues.

J is TRBJ2-7 and V is TRBV12-5; possibly TRBD1 or TRBD2 for D (5 bases each). The germline V gene has CDR1 LGHNT and CDR2 FRNRAP. V was trimmed by 6 bases and J by 1 base, leaving 16 bases between them. The CDR3 has 15 amino acids. The CDR3 loop reads CASGPAGTGSYEQYF. CDR3 coding DNA: TGTGCTAGTGGCCCTGCTGGGACCGGGTCCTACGAGCAGTACTTC.

This sequence joins TRBV5-1 and TRBJ2-2; 7 bases fit TRBD1. Germline CDR1 reads SGHRS; CDR2 reads YFSETQ. V lost 1 base to trimming and J lost 4 bases; unmatched junction nucleotides: 4. The CDR3 totals 15 residues. The CDR3 reads CASSLLTGLTGELFF. The CDR3 DNA is TGCGCCAGCAGCTTGTTGACAGGGCTCACCGGGGAGCTGTTTTTT.

This clonotype was seen at least ten times. The chain joins TRBV4-2 to TRBJ2-5; 10 bases agree with TRBD2. TRBJ2-1 matches the DNA end more closely, so the J call is doubtful. The CDR3 has 16 residues. Germline CDR1 reads LGHNA; CDR2 reads YNFKEQ. CDR3 coding DNA: TGTGCCAGCAGCCAAGGGTGGACTAGCGGCTACAATGAGCAGTTCTTC. Protein sequence: CASSQGWTSGYNEQFF.

The gene calls are TRBV3-1 and TRBJ1-2, with TRBD1 identical over 8 bases. Germline V gives CDR1 LGHDT, CDR2 YNNKEL (reference sequence). V was pared by 6 bases and J by 5 bases, with 11 bases of the junction left unmatched. The CDR3 consists of 15 residues. The CDR3 spells CASSLRTGTIYGYTF. The CDR3 DNA reads as TGTGCCAGCAGTCTTCGGACAGGGACTATTTATGGCTACACCTTC.

This clonotype has a handful of counts. The rearrangement links TRBV7-9 to TRBJ2-3; D gene uncertain. This CDR3 is 13 amino acids long. In germline, CDR1 is SEHNR, CDR2 FQNEAQ (reference sequence). Between the trimmed V and J ends, which lost 2 bases and 3 bases, there was a span of 6 bases. The CDR3 is CASSLKGTDTQYF. The CDR3 coding sequence is TGTGCCAGCAGCTTAAAAGGGACAGATACGCAGTATTTT. Based on the CDR3 plus reference TRBV7-9 and TRBJ2-3, the full variable domain is DTGVSQNPRHKITKRGQNVTFRCDPISEHNRLYWYRQTLGQGPEFLTYFQNEAQLEKSRLLSDRFSAERPKGSFSTLEIQRTEQGDSAMYLCASSLKGTDTQYFGPGTRLTVL.

This clonotype was seen a handful of times. This sequence joins TRBV20-1 and TRBJ2-4, with D perhaps matching TRBD1 (6 bases). CDR1 and CDR2 (germline): DFQATT, SNEGSKA (reference sequence). The CDR3 totals 15 residues. With 6 bases removed from V and 3 bases from J, the gap between germline ends came to 18 bases. DNA of the CDR3: TGCAGTGCCAGGGGTCAGGGGTTTGGCAAAAACATTCAGTACTTC. The encoded protein is CSARGQGFGKNIQYF.

V gene TRBV11-1 combines with J gene TRBJ1-2; 9 bases line up with TRBD1. Germline V lookup: CDR1 SGHAT, CDR2 FQDESV (reference sequence). The CDR3 is 14 residues long. Trimming cost V 6 bases and J 7 bases; bases outside gene matches: 9. CDR3 nucleotide sequence: TGTGCCAGCAGAGGCGGTTTGACAGGGGGTGGCTACACCTTC. The encoded protein is CASRGGLTGGGYTF.

The V and J genes are TRBV7-2 and TRBJ2-1, with 8 bases that match TRBD1. J gave up 6 bases and V 4 bases, and 2 bases lay outside the gene matches. CDR1 is SGHTA and CDR2 is FQGNSA in the germline V gene. The CDR3 loop spans 13 amino acids. The CDR3 sequence is CASSSTGGNEQFF. The CDR3 DNA sequence: TGTGCCAGCAGCTCCACAGGGGGCAATGAGCAGTTCTTC.

The chain links TRBV5-1 to TRBJ2-2; maybe TRBD1 (5 bases). The V and J ends lost 0 bases and 4 bases respectively, with 10 bases between them. Per germline, CDR1 SGHRS and CDR2 YFSETQ. The CDR3 spans 15 residues. This chain's CDR3 is CASSLGGRATGELFF. The CDR3 DNA sequence: TGCGCCAGCAGCTTGGGTGGCAGGGCCACCGGGGAGCTGTTTTTT.

The chain carries TRBV20-1 and TRBJ2-3, with 9 positions matching TRBD1. J lost 3 bases, V lost 3 bases, and 10 bases had no gene match. Germline V gene lookup returns CDR1 DFQATT and CDR2 SNEGSKA (reference sequence). The CDR3 is made up of 16 amino acids. This CDR3 reads CSASAARTGATDTQYF. The CDR3 DNA reads as TGCAGTGCTAGTGCTGCCCGGACAGGGGCAACAGATACGCAGTATTTT.

This chain uses TRBV12-3 or TRBV12-4 with TRBJ1-2, with D possibly being TRBD1 (6 bases). The CDR3 is made up of 12 amino acids. Trimming removed 4 bases from V and 6 bases from J, with 9 bases in between. The CDR3 spells CASSWHRDGYTF. CDR3 nucleotide sequence: TGTGCCAGCAGTTGGCACAGGGATGGCTACACCTTC.

This clonotype has a handful of counts. The chain joins TRBV4-2 to TRBJ2-5; D may be TRBD1 (5 bases). Trimming took off 4 bases at V and 1 base at J, with 22 bases between the two ends. CDR3 length: 18 residues. Germline CDR1 and CDR2: LGHNA and YNFKEQ. CDR3 sequence reads: CASSPRGMGGHPQETQYF. The CDR3 bases are TGTGCCAGCAGCCCTAGAGGAATGGGCGGACACCCCCAAGAGACCCAGTACTTC.

This chain connects TRBV6-5 to TRBJ2-7; D is undetermined. V was trimmed by 0 bases and J by 3 bases, leaving 9 bases between them. The CDR3 spans 14 residues. Germline lookup yields CDR1 MNHEY and CDR2 SVGAGI. The CDR3 here is CASSYSARIYEQYF. CDR3 nucleotide sequence: TGTGCCAGCAGTTACTCGGCCCGAATCTACGAGCAGTACTTC.